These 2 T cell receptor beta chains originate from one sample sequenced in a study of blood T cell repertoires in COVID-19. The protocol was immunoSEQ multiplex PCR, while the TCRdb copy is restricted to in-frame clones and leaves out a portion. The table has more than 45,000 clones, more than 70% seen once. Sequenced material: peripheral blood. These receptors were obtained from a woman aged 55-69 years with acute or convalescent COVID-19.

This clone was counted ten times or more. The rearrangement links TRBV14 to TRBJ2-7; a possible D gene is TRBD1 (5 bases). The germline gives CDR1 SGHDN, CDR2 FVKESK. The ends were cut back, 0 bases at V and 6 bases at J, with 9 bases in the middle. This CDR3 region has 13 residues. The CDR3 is CASSQDRRGEQYF. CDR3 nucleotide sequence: TGTGCCAGCAGCCAAGATCGAAGGGGCGAGCAGTACTTC.

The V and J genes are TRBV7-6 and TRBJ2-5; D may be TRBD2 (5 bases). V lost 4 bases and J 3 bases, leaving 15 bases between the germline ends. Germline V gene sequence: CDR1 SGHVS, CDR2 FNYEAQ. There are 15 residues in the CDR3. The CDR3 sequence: CASSSPQPGEETQYF. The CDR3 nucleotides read TGTGCCAGCAGCTCACCACAGCCCGGGGAAGAGACCCAGTACTTC. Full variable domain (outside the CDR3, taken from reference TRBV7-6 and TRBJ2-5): GAGVSQSPRYKVTKRGQDVALRCDPISGHVSLYWYRQALGQGPEFLTYFNYEAQQDKSGLPNDRFSAERPEGSISTLTIQRTEQRDSAMYRCASSSPQPGEETQYFGPGTRLLVL.